The 25 T cell receptor beta chains below were found in one sample sequenced in a study of graft-versus-host responses after intestinal transplantation. The data were produced by immunoSEQ multiplex PCR, yet TCRdb's version contains in-frame clones alone and is incomplete. The data contain some 85,000 clones, about nine tenths of them singletons. Their antigens are not known. Sequences were derived from unstimulated CD8+ T cells sorted from spleen or lymph node cells, sampled before transplant. Receptors were obtained from a human donor who was the organ donor for an intestinal transplant.

The chain recombines TRBV5-1 with TRBJ1-1; 11 positions match TRBD1. From germline, CDR1 is SGHRS and CDR2 YFSETQ. V shed 4 bases, J shed 6 bases, and the junction held 8 bases outside the gene matches. This CDR3 has 15 residues. Written as DNA, the CDR3 is TGCGCCAGCAGCCCCAGGGACAGGGGGTACGCTGAAGCTTTCTTT. It codes for CASSPRDRGYAEAFF.

The chain uses TRBV6-5 and TRBJ1-2; TRBD1 matches 9 bases. The trim removed 2 bases at V and 6 bases at J, leaving 10 bases unmatched. CDR1 MNHEY and CDR2 SVGAGI come from the germline V gene. This CDR3 has 16 amino acids. The CDR3 DNA sequence: TGTGCCAGCAGTTACGGTATGGGGACAGGGAGCGATGGCTACACCTTC. The encoded protein is CASSYGMGTGSDGYTF.

The chain recombines TRBV4-1 with TRBJ1-5, with D possibly matching TRBD1 (6 bases). V was trimmed by 1 base and J by 9 bases, leaving 22 bases between them. The CDR3 is 17 residues long. Germline values: CDR1 MGHRA, CDR2 YSYEKL. CDR3 sequence reads: CASSQVFFTGQIMPQHF. Written as DNA, the CDR3 is TGCGCCAGCAGCCAAGTCTTCTTTACGGGACAAATCATGCCCCAGCATTTT.

In this sample, this clone turned up once. The chain carries TRBV27 and TRBJ2-5, with D perhaps TRBD1 or TRBD2 (5 bases each). Germline V CDR1 and CDR2: MNHEY, SMNVEV (reference sequence). V lost 1 base to trimming and J lost 0 bases, with 12 bases between them. This CDR3 has 16 residues. The CDR3 sequence is CASSLFAPGHQETQYF. The CDR3 coding sequence is TGTGCCAGCAGTTTATTCGCCCCGGGACACCAAGAGACCCAGTACTTC.

This CDR3 is CASRPGWLSGTYYEQYF. As DNA, the CDR3 is TGTGCCAGCAGGCCGGGTTGGCTGTCGGGTACCTACTACGAGCAGTACTTC. The J gene is TRBJ2-7, the V gene TRBV7-2, with no clear D. The V gene's germline CDR1 is SGHTA and CDR2 FQGNSA. The CDR3 is 17 residues long. Trimming took off 6 bases at V and 3 bases at J, with 24 bases between the two ends.

The CDR3 loop reads CASRERGGSYEQYF. CDR3 in DNA: TGTGCCAGCAGAGAGCGGGGGGGCTCCTACGAGCAGTACTTC. The rearrangement uses TRBV28 and TRBJ2-7; 10 nucleotides align to TRBD2. The trim removed 6 bases at V and 0 bases at J, leaving 2 bases unmatched. From germline, CDR1 is MDHEN and CDR2 SYDVKM. The CDR3 loop spans 14 amino acids. Combining the CDR3 with reference TRBV28 and TRBJ2-7 gives the whole variable domain DVKVTQSSRYLVKRTGEKVFLECVQDMDHENMFWYRQDPGLGLRLIYFSYDVKMKEKGDIPEGYSVSREKKERFSLILESASTNQTSMYLCASRERGGSYEQYFGPGTRLTVT.

The CDR3 sequence: CASSEFRGFQAFF. DNA of the CDR3: TGTGCCAGCAGTGAGTTCAGGGGTTTTCAAGCTTTCTTT. This sequence joins TRBV6-1 and TRBJ1-1; a possible D gene is TRBD1 (6 bases). V lost 3 bases and J lost 9, with 14 bases in between. From germline, CDR1 is MNHNS and CDR2 SASEGT. The CDR3 extends over 13 amino acids.

In its sample, this clone was seen a few times. This sequence joins TRBV7-9 and TRBJ2-3; possibly TRBD1 for D (5 bases). CDR1 and CDR2 from the germline V gene are SEHNR and FQNEAQ (reference sequence). V gave up 6 bases and J gave up 1 base, with 17 bases separating them. The CDR3 consists of 16 residues. CDR3 coding DNA: TGTGCCAGCAGACCTCCCTCAGGGTGGGGCACAGATACGCAGTATTTT. Protein product: CASRPPSGWGTDTQYF.

The rearrangement joins TRBV27 to TRBJ2-7; D is uncertain. V lost 7 bases, J lost 3 bases, and 22 bases lay in between. The CDR3 runs to 16 residues. Germline-derived CDR1 and CDR2 are MNHEY and SMNVEV (reference sequence). This CDR3 reads CASTPLSPGGVYEQYF. The CDR3 DNA reads as TGTGCCAGCACGCCCCTCTCCCCGGGTGGGGTCTACGAGCAGTACTTC.

The chain joins TRBV5-1 to TRBJ2-7; D remains ambiguous. Looked up from germline, CDR1 is SGHRS and CDR2 is YFSETQ. V lost 2 bases and J 4 bases, leaving 10 bases between the germline ends. The CDR3 spans 13 residues. The DNA for the CDR3 is TGCGCCAGCAGCTTTTTTTCCGGTTACGAGCAGTACTTC. Protein sequence: CASSFFSGYEQYF.

The sample holds one count of this clone. The chain couples TRBV5-1 to TRBJ2-7; 12 nucleotides align to TRBD1. The CDR3 has 14 amino acids. Germline CDR1 SGHRS, CDR2 YFSETQ. V lost 6 bases and J lost 6; bases outside the gene matches: 7. CDR3 nucleotide sequence: TGCGCCAGCAACGAGGGGACAGGGGGCGTCGAGCAGTACTTC. Amino acids: CASNEGTGGVEQYF.

The chain recombines TRBV5-1 with TRBJ1-1; 7 bases agree with TRBD1. V shed 5 bases and J 0 bases; nucleotides not matched to a gene: 7. This CDR3 spans 15 amino acids. Germline V gene sequence: CDR1 SGHRS, CDR2 YFSETQ. CDR3: CASSKHRGLNTEAFF. CDR3 nucleotides: TGCGCCAGCAGTAAACACAGGGGCTTGAACACTGAAGCTTTCTTT. Looking up the rest from reference TRBV5-1 and TRBJ1-1 gives the full variable domain: KAGVTQTPRYLIKTRGQQVTLSCSPISGHRSVSWYQQTPGQGLQFLFEYFSETQRNKGNFPGRFSGRQFSNSRSEMNVSTLELGDSALYLCASSKHRGLNTEAFFGQGTRLTVV.

This clone appeared a single time. V gene TRBV6-1 combines with J gene TRBJ2-7, with D perhaps TRBD1 (5 bases). Germline V gene lookup returns CDR1 MNHNS and CDR2 SASEGT. Deletions cut 0 bases from V and 3 bases from J, with 12 bases between. This CDR3 has 15 residues. The CDR3 sequence: CASSEAAGHIYEQYF. The DNA of the CDR3 is TGTGCCAGCAGTGAAGCGGCCGGACACATCTACGAGCAGTACTTC.

The chain links TRBV4-1 to TRBJ1-3; D perhaps matches TRBD1 (5 bases). The CDR3 covers 17 residues. Germline V lookup: CDR1 MGHRA, CDR2 YSYEKL. Trimming pared 0 bases from V and 0 bases from J, leaving 12 bases between. The CDR3 bases are TGCGCCAGCAGCCAAGATCCCGACAGACGCTCTGGAAACACCATATATTTT. Residues: CASSQDPDRRSGNTIYF.

The chain combines TRBV4-1 with TRBJ2-2; TRBD1 agrees at 7 bases. Trimming cost V 4 bases and J 5 bases; bases outside gene matches: 4. From germline, CDR1 is MGHRA and CDR2 YSYEKL. The CDR3 has 14 residues. The CDR3 reads CASSRTGVTGELFF. The CDR3 DNA is TGCGCCAGCAGCCGAACAGGGGTAACCGGGGAGCTGTTTTTT.

The chain employs TRBV5-1 and TRBJ2-1; D unclear. The CDR3 sequence is 15 residues long. Germline CDR1 SGHRS, CDR2 YFSETQ. V shed 0 bases and J shed 7 bases, with 14 bases lying between them. The CDR3 coding sequence is TGCGCCAGCAGCTTGGATAAGTACAGAAAGAATGAGCAGTTCTTC. Translating it yields CASSLDKYRKNEQFF.

This clone was observed a single time. The chain employs TRBV7-6 and TRBJ2-3; the match to TRBD2 covers 11 bases. The CDR3 totals 17 residues. In germline, CDR1 is SGHVS, CDR2 FNYEAQ. V lost 6 bases to trimming and J lost 4 bases; unmatched junction nucleotides: 12. In DNA, the CDR3 is TGTGCCAGCAGAAGATCGTCTAGCGGGGGGTCTGCAGATACGCAGTATTTT. Amino acids: CASRRSSSGGSADTQYF.

Here the CDR3 reads CSVEGATGGAYNEQFF. DNA for the CDR3: TGCAGCGTTGAAGGGGCTACAGGGGGCGCATACAATGAGCAGTTCTTC. The J gene is TRBJ2-1, the V gene TRBV29-1, with TRBD1 matching over 9 bases. With V trimmed by 1 base and J by 4 bases, 8 bases remained unmatched. Germline V gene sequence: CDR1 SQVTM, CDR2 ANQGSEA. This CDR3 contains 16 residues.

The V and J genes are TRBV4-2 and TRBJ2-3, with 9 bases that match TRBD2. V dropped 2 bases and J dropped 2; count of bases not matched to a gene: 8. The CDR3 has 17 residues. Germline CDR1 and CDR2: LGHNA and YNFKEQ. The CDR3 DNA is TGTGCCAGCAGCCAACCTAGCGGGGTGGGGGCCACAGATACGCAGTATTTT. This translates into CASSQPSGVGATDTQYF.

This sequence joins TRBV5-4 and TRBJ1-2; D gene uncertain. Germline CDR1 SGHNT, CDR2 YYREEE (reference sequence). There are 14 residues in the CDR3. Trimming removed 4 bases at V and 1 base at J, with 11 bases between. CDR3 sequence (DNA): TGTGCCAGCAGCCTTTGGGCTAGTAACTATGGCTACACCTTC. The encoded protein is CASSLWASNYGYTF.

The chain links TRBV5-1 to TRBJ1-2; D is ambiguous. V was shortened by 0 bases and J by 8 bases, with 14 bases between the two germline ends. The CDR3 sequence is 14 residues long. Germline V gene lookup returns CDR1 SGHRS and CDR2 YFSETQ. CDR3 residues: CASSLEDDTDGYTF. In DNA, the CDR3 is TGCGCCAGCAGCTTGGAGGACGATACGGACGGCTACACCTTC.

This clone was observed a single time. V gene TRBV7-9 combines with J gene TRBJ1-5, with no clear D. The CDR3 runs 15 residues. Germline loops: CDR1 SEHNR, CDR2 FQNEAQ (reference sequence). The germline V and J ends were trimmed by 1 base and 3 bases, with 10 bases remaining between them. The CDR3: CASSLVGTDNQPQHF. As DNA, the CDR3 is TGTGCCAGCAGCTTAGTGGGTACGGACAATCAGCCCCAGCATTTT. The full variable domain, rest sourced from reference TRBV7-9 and TRBJ1-5, is DTGVSQNPRHKITKRGQNVTFRCDPISEHNRLYWYRQTLGQGPEFLTYFQNEAQLEKSRLLSDRFSAERPKGSFSTLEIQRTEQGDSAMYLCASSLVGTDNQPQHFGDGTRLSIL.

The chain joins TRBV30 to TRBJ1-1, with D possibly matching TRBD1 (6 bases). The germline gives CDR1 GTSNPN, CDR2 SVGIG (reference sequence). Trimming shortened V by 1 base and J by 0 bases, and 15 bases separated the two germline ends. The CDR3 spans 16 residues. The CDR3 region is CAWSDEGGPLNTEAFF. The CDR3 coding sequence is TGTGCCTGGAGTGACGAGGGGGGCCCCTTGAACACTGAAGCTTTCTTT.

This chain joins TRBV10-3 and TRBJ1-4; 12 nucleotides align to TRBD1. Per the germline V gene, CDR1 is ENHRY and CDR2 is SYGVKD. The CDR3 runs to 14 residues. J was trimmed by 7 bases and V by 6 bases; bases with no gene match: 3. CDR3 nucleotides: TGTGCCATCAGGGGGACAGGGGGCGGTGAAAAACTGTTTTTT. Encoded protein: CAIRGTGGGEKLFF.

The gene calls are TRBV5-1 and TRBJ1-1, with D unresolved. Germline lookup yields CDR1 SGHRS and CDR2 YFSETQ. V was cut by 4 bases and J by 4 bases, with 14 bases left in between. This CDR3 contains 14 residues. The CDR3 DNA is TGCGCCAGCAGCCTCCTTTTGGATCCCACTGAAGCTTTCTTT. Translation gives CASSLLLDPTEAFF.